This T cell receptor beta chain emerged from a study of T cells in localized non-small cell lung cancer. Whole-study results and caveats: Adjacent lung had a median roughly 58 of the 100 largest tumor clones.

Sequencing used immunoSEQ multiplex PCR; TCRdb keeps in-frame clones, though not all of them. This sample yields 20,000 to 30,000 clones, of which approximately 89% are seen a single time; about 4% belongs to the top ten. This clone was found once. No antigen is known for it. The CDR3 is 13 residues long. V lost 0 bases and J 6 bases, leaving 8 bases between the germline ends. CDR1 LGHNA and CDR2 YNFKEQ come from the germline V gene. The V call is TRBV4-2, the J call TRBJ1-1; D remains ambiguous. Sample: peripheral blood, taken before any cancer treatment. This TCR came from a female donor aged 60 or older with stage II squamous cell lung carcinoma. CDR3 in DNA: TGTGCCAGCAGCCAAGAGACAAAGGCTGAAGCTTTCTTT. As protein: CASSQETKAEAFF.